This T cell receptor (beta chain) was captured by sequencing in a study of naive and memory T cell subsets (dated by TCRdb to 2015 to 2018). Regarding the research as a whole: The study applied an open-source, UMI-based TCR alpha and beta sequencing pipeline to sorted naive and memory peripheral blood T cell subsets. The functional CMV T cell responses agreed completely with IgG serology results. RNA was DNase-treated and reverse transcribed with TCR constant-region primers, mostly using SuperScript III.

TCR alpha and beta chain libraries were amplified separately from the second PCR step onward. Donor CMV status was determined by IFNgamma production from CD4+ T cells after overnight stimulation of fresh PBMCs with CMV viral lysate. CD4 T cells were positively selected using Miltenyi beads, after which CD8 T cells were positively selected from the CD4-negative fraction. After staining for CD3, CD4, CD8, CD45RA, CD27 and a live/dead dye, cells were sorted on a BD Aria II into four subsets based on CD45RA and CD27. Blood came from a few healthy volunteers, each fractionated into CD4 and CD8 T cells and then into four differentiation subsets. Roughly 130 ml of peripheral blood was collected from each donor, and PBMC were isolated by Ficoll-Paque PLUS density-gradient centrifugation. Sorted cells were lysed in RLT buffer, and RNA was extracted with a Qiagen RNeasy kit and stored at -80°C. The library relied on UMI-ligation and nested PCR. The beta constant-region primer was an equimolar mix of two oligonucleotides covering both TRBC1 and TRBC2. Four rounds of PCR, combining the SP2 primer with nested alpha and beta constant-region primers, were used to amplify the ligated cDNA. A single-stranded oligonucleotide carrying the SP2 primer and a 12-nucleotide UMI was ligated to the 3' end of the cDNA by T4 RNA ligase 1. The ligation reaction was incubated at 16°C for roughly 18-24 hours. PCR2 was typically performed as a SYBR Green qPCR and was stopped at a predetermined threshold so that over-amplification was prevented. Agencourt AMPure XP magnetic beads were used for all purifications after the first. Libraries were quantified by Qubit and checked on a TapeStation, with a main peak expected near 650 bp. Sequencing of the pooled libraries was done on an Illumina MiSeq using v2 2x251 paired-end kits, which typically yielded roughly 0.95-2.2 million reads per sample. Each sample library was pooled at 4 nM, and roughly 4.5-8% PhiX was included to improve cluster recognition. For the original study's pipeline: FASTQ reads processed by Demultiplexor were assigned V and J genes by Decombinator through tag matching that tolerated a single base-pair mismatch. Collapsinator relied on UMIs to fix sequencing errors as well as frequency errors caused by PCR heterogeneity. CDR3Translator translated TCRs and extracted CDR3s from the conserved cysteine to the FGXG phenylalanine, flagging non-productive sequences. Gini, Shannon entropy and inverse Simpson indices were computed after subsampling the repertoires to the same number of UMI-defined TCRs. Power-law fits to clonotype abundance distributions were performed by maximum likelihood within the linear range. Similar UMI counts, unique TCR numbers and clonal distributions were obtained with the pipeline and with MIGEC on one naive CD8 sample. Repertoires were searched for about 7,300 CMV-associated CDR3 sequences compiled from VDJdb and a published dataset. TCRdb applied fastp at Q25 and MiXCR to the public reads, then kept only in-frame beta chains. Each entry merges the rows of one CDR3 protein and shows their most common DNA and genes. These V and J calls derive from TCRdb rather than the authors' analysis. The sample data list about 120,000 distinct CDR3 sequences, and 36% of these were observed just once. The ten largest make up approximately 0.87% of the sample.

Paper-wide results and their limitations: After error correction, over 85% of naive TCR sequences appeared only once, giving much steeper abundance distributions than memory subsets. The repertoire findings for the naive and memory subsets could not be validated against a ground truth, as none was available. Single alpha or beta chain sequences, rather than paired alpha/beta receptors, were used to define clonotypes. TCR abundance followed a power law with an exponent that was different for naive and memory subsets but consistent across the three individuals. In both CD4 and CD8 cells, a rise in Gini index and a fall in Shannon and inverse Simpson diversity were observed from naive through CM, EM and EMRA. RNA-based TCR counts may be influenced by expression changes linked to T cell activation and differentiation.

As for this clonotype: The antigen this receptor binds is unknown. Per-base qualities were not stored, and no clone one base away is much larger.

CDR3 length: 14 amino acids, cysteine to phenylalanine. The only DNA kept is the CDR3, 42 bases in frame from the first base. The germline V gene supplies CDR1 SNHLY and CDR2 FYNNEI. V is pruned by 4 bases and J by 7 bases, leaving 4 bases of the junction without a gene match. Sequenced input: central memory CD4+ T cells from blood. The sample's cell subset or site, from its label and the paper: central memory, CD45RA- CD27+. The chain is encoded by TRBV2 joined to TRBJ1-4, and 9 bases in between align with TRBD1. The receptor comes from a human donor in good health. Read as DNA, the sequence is TGTGCCAGCAGTGCGACAGGGGGAGGTGAAAAACTGTTTTTT. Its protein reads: CASSATGGGEKLFF.